Shown below are 20 T cell receptor beta chains from a single sample sequenced in a study of blood T cell repertoires in COVID-19. Generated by immunoSEQ multiplex PCR, the TCRdb table keeps only in-frame clones and is missing some. The table shows 150,000 to 200,000 clones, with 88% occurring only once. The specimen was PBMCs or T cells enriched from blood (not recorded which). The receptors were sampled from a woman between 18 and 29 years old who had recovered from COVID-19.

This chain joins TRBV2 and TRBJ2-2; TRBD1 aligns across 7 bases. The CDR3 totals 14 residues. Germline values: CDR1 SNHLY, CDR2 FYNNEI. The junction had 8 bases not matched to a gene; V was cut back by 7 bases and J by 6 bases. CDR3 coding DNA: TGTGCCAGCATAGGACAGGTTGGCGCCGGGGAGCTGTTTTTT. Its protein product is CASIGQVGAGELFF.

The chain employs TRBV4-2 and TRBJ1-5, with 7 bases aligning to TRBD1. V was clipped by 1 base and J by 7 bases; unmatched bases: 4. CDR3 size: 14 residues. CDR1 is LGHNA, CDR2 YNFKEQ, per germline. CDR3 in DNA: TGTGCCAGCAGCCAAGGGGGGACAGCCCAGCCCCAGCATTTT. It specifies CASSQGGTAQPQHF.

This clone was detected a few times. As DNA, the CDR3 is TGTGCCAGCCTTGACCACTCTCAGACACAAGCTTTCTTT. Its translation: CASLDHSQTQAFF. The chain joins TRBV10-3 to TRBJ1-1, with no clear D. Germline V gene data show CDR1 as ENHRY and CDR2 as SYGVKD. This CDR3 has 13 residues. The V and J ends lost 10 bases and 9 bases respectively, with 21 bases between them.

The J gene is TRBJ2-2, the V gene TRBV11-2; no clear D. The V gene lost 5 bases and the J gene lost 5 bases, with 6 bases spanning the gap. The CDR3 totals 12 residues. Germline V CDR1 and CDR2: SGHAT, FQNNGV. The CDR3 here is CASSTSTGELFF. For the CDR3, the DNA is TGTGCCAGCAGCACATCAACCGGGGAGCTGTTTTTT.

The V call is TRBV6-6, the J call TRBJ1-5; TRBD1 is a possible D gene (6 bases). V dropped 8 bases and J dropped 7 bases, with 15 bases sitting between them. This CDR3 comprises 13 residues. CDR1 is MNHNY, CDR2 SVGAGI, per germline (reference sequence). In nucleotides, the CDR3 is TGTGCCAGCTCACAGGGTCTGGGGCAGCCCCAGCATTTT. Its translation: CASSQGLGQPQHF.

The V gene is TRBV4-1, the J gene TRBJ2-3, with TRBD2 as a possible D gene (9 bases). CDR1 MGHRA and CDR2 YSYEKL come from the germline V gene. The V end lost 1 base, the J end lost 6 bases, and 35 bases lay between the germline ends. The CDR3 has 22 amino acids. The DNA for the CDR3 is TGCGCCAGCAGCCAAGGTCTACGGCAGGGGGCTTTAGCGGGACTAGCCCAGGATACGCAGTATTTT. Its translation is CASSQGLRQGALAGLAQDTQYF.

V usage is TRBV7-3 and J usage is TRBJ2-2; D not certain. Germline loops: CDR1 SGHTA, CDR2 FQGTGA. This CDR3 region has 17 residues. The ends were cut back, 2 bases at V and 5 bases at J, with 18 bases in the middle. CDR3 DNA sequence: TGTGCCAGCAGCTTAGTTGTTTGGCGAGGAATGACCGGGGAGCTGTTTTTT. This encodes CASSLVVWRGMTGELFF.

This chain uses TRBV11-3 with TRBJ2-2; the match to TRBD1 covers 8 bases. The germline CDR1 and CDR2 sequences are SGHNT and YENEEA. This CDR3 comprises 16 residues. Trimming at V came to 3 bases and at J to 2 bases, leaving 5 bases not matched to a gene. This chain's CDR3 is CASSFRTGPNTGELFF. Here the CDR3 DNA reads TGTGCCAGCAGCTTCCGGACAGGGCCAAACACCGGGGAGCTGTTTTTT.

The V and J genes are TRBV28 and TRBJ2-1; 9 positions agree with TRBD2. In germline, CDR1 is MDHEN, CDR2 SYDVKM. The CDR3 is 15 residues long. V shed 5 bases, J shed 6 bases, and the junction held 8 bases outside the gene matches. DNA for the CDR3: TGTGCCAGCAGTCCAGTCCGAGCGGGGGGCAATGAGCAGTTCTTC. This translates into CASSPVRAGGNEQFF.

A note on this clone: The sample carries other DNA sequences with the same CDR3. This chain joins TRBV18 and TRBJ1-1; D gene unclear. V was shortened by 2 bases and J by 5 bases, with 9 bases between the two germline ends. The CDR3 loop spans 13 amino acids. Germline CDR1 and CDR2: KGHSH and LQKENI. The CDR3 DNA reads as TGTGCCAGCTCACCAGGGCGTGGGACTGAAGCTTTCTTT. This sequence encodes CASSPGRGTEAFF. Combining the CDR3 with reference TRBV18 and TRBJ1-1 gives the whole variable domain NAGVMQNPRHLVRRRGQEARLRCSPMKGHSHVYWYRQLPEEGLKFMVYLQKENIIDESGMPKERFSAEFPKEGPSILRIQQVVRGDSAAYFCASSPGRGTEAFFGQGTRLTVV.

The chain has TRBV27 and TRBJ1-4; possible D gene TRBD1, 6 bases. The CDR3 consists of 16 residues. Germline V gene data show CDR1 as MNHEY and CDR2 as SMNVEV (reference sequence). V was trimmed by 4 bases and J by 1 base, leaving 13 bases between them. For the CDR3, the DNA is TGTGCCAGCAGTTCCCTAACAGGGTTAACTAATGAAAAACTGTTTTTT. Protein: CASSSLTGLTNEKLFF.

The V gene is TRBV6-5, the J gene TRBJ1-2; the match to TRBD1 covers 8 bases. The CDR3 loop spans 14 amino acids. CDR1 and CDR2 (germline): MNHEY, SVGAGI. J gave up 8 bases and V 3 bases, and 8 bases lay outside the gene matches. CDR3 amino acids: CASSYMAGGLGYTF. The CDR3 coding sequence is TGTGCCAGCAGTTATATGGCAGGGGGCCTCGGCTACACCTTC.

This sequence joins TRBV5-1 and TRBJ2-7, with 7 bases aligning to TRBD1. Germline V gene sequence: CDR1 SGHRS, CDR2 YFSETQ. Trimming took 0 bases from V and 4 from J; bases not matched to a gene: 7. CDR3 length: 15 amino acids. The CDR3 loop reads CASSLALGGGYEQYF. The CDR3 DNA sequence: TGCGCCAGCAGCTTGGCCCTAGGGGGCGGTTACGAGCAGTACTTC.

The table lists this clone with a few counts. The rearrangement uses TRBV28 and TRBJ1-2; D remains unclear. The CDR3 extends over 14 amino acids. Between the trimmed V and J ends, which lost 2 bases and 4 bases, there was a span of 11 bases. CDR1 MDHEN and CDR2 SYDVKM come from the germline V gene. This chain's CDR3 is CASSLLEVGYGYTF. In DNA, the CDR3 is TGTGCCAGCAGTTTACTTGAGGTTGGCTATGGCTACACCTTC.

This chain connects TRBV6-4 to TRBJ2-1; TRBD2 agrees at 9 bases. CDR3 size: 17 residues. Germline V CDR1 and CDR2: MRHNA, SNTAGT. The V gene end was trimmed by 6 bases and the J gene end by 6 bases; junction bases not matched to a gene: 15. This CDR3 is CASRPGVAGASGNEQFF. The CDR3 coding sequence is TGTGCCAGCAGACCAGGGGTAGCGGGAGCGTCCGGCAATGAGCAGTTCTTC.

The chain combines TRBV4-1 with TRBJ2-1; D might be TRBD2 (5 bases). V lost 2 bases and J 1 base, leaving 9 bases between the germline ends. This CDR3 spans 15 amino acids. The germline CDR1 and CDR2 sequences are MGHRA and YSYEKL. This CDR3 is CASSQRGLSYNEQFF. The CDR3 DNA is TGCGCCAGCAGCCAACGAGGGCTGTCCTACAATGAGCAGTTCTTC.

This chain connects TRBV5-1 to TRBJ2-3, with 7 bases that match TRBD1. This CDR3 region has 14 residues. V lost 8 bases and J lost 2; bases outside the gene matches: 8. Germline CDR1 is SGHRS and CDR2 is YFSETQ. The CDR3 loop is CASRWDRITDTQYF. CDR3 nucleotides: TGCGCCAGTCGCTGGGACAGAATCACAGATACGCAGTATTTT.

The chain employs TRBV7-8 and TRBJ1-1; D perhaps matches TRBD1 (5 bases). Germline loops: CDR1 SGHVS, CDR2 FQNEAQ. The CDR3 totals 13 residues. V was pared by 2 bases and J by 5 bases, with 9 bases between. CDR3 nucleotide sequence: TGTGCCAGCAGCTTAATTGGGGGGACTGAAGCTTTCTTT. This encodes CASSLIGGTEAFF.

The V and J genes are TRBV3-1 (or the pseudogene TRBV3-2) and TRBJ2-1; 7 bases align to TRBD2. The junction had 9 bases not matched to a gene; V was cut back by 5 bases and J by 5 bases. CDR3 length equals 15 residues. Per germline, CDR1 LGHDT and CDR2 YNNKEL (reference sequence). CDR3 residues: CASSTGLPTDNEQFF. Here the CDR3 DNA reads TGTGCCAGCAGCACGGGACTACCGACTGACAATGAGCAGTTCTTC.

The rearrangement links TRBV6-5 to TRBJ1-1, with 11 positions matching TRBD1. This CDR3 has 14 residues. V lost 6 bases to trimming and J lost 3 bases; unmatched junction nucleotides: 3. CDR1 and CDR2 from the germline V gene are MNHEY and SVGAGI. The CDR3 sequence: CASRGGQGDTEAFF. CDR3 nucleotides: TGTGCCAGCAGGGGGGGACAGGGGGACACTGAAGCTTTCTTT.